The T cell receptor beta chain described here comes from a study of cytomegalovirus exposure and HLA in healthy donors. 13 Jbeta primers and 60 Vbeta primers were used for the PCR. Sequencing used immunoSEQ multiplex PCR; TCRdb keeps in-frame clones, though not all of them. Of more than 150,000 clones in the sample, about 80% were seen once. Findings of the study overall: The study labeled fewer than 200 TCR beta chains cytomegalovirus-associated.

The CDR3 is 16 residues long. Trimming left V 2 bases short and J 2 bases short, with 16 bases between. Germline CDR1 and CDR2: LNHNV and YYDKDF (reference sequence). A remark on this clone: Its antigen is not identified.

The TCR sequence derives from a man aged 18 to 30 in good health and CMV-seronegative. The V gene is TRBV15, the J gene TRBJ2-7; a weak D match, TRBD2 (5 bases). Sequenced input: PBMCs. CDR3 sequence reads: CATSRTATVGAYEQYF. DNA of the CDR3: TGTGCCACCAGCAGAACGGCAACAGTCGGGGCCTACGAGCAGTACTTC. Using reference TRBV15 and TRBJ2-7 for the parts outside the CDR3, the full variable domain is DAMVIQNPRYQVTQFGKPVTLSCSQTLNHNVMYWYQQKSSQAPKLLFHYYDKDFNNEADTPDNFQSRRPNTSFCFLDIRSPGLGDTAMYLCATSRTATVGAYEQYFGPGTRLTVT.